Shown below are 6 T cell receptor beta chains from a single sample sequenced in a study of identical twins (dated by TCRdb to 2016 to 2017). Receptor amplification or capture employed 5' RACE. For sequencing, an Illumina HiSeq 2000 was employed. TCRdb reran the public reads through fastp at Q25 and MiXCR, keeping productive beta chains. Here each entry gathers all rows of one CDR3 protein and keeps the most common genes and DNA. A total of 600,000 to 850,000 distinct CDR3 sequences appear in this sample, over 15% of them only once. The ten top clones hold about an eighth of the sample. The data also belong to a second study, concerning T cells expressing NK-cell markers.

Sequenced input: PBMCs. These receptors all stem from a woman between 18 and 29 years old in good health.

This clonotype was detected only a few times. The J gene is TRBJ2-7, the V gene TRBV7-9, with 9 positions matching TRBD1. Germline V gives CDR1 SEHNR, CDR2 FQNEAQ (reference sequence). The V gene end was trimmed by 5 bases and the J gene end by 1 base; junction bases not matched to a gene: 6. The CDR3 is 15 residues long. The CDR3 is CASSVGQGISYEQYF. For the CDR3, the DNA is TGTGCCAGCAGCGTAGGACAGGGGATTTCCTACGAGCAGTACTTC.

CDR3: CASSRSPGTGEQYF. In DNA, the CDR3 is TGTGCCAGCAGCCGATCCCCAGGGACTGGGGAGCAGTACTTC. J is TRBJ2-7 and V is TRBV3-1; tentatively, D is TRBD2 (6 bases). CDR3 length equals 14 residues. Germline V lookup: CDR1 LGHDT, CDR2 YNNKEL (reference sequence). Trimming removed 4 bases from V and 7 bases from J, with 17 bases in between.

This clonotype was counted only a few times. The rearrangement links TRBV10-3 to TRBJ2-2; D is unresolved. This CDR3 spans 17 amino acids. Looked up from germline, CDR1 is ENHRY and CDR2 is SYGVKD. The V end lost 3 bases, the J end lost 0 bases, and 14 bases lay between the germline ends. The CDR3: CAISEVKGQPNTGELFF. The DNA for the CDR3 is TGTGCCATCAGTGAAGTTAAGGGTCAGCCGAACACCGGGGAGCTGTTTTTT.

The V and J genes are TRBV6-1 and TRBJ2-7, with 8 bases matching TRBD2. The trim removed 6 bases at V and 5 bases at J, leaving 9 bases unmatched. The CDR3 loop spans 14 amino acids. The germline gives CDR1 MNHNS, CDR2 SASEGT. The CDR3 DNA sequence: TGTGCCAGCAGAATAAGCGGGGGAAGGCACGAGCAGTACTTC. Its protein product is CASRISGGRHEQYF.

This clonotype was seen only a few times. This rearrangement joins TRBV7-2 to TRBJ2-1, with D tentatively TRBD1 or TRBD2 (5 bases each). The germline V and J ends were trimmed by 2 bases and 6 bases, with 14 bases remaining between them. The CDR3 totals 15 residues. Germline V lookup: CDR1 SGHTA, CDR2 FQGNSA. As DNA, the CDR3 is TGTGCCAGCAGCTTAAACCGGGGCCCAATCAATGAGCAGTTCTTC. Its translation is CASSLNRGPINEQFF.

The V gene is TRBV20-1, the J gene TRBJ1-1; D perhaps matches TRBD1 (5 bases). CDR1 is DFQATT, CDR2 SNEGSKA, per germline (reference sequence). Trimming took off 7 bases at V and 4 bases at J, with 16 bases between the two ends. The CDR3 runs 13 residues. This chain's CDR3 is CSVVGAAATEAFF. CDR3 DNA: TGCAGTGTAGTCGGGGCAGCGGCCACTGAAGCTTTCTTT.